This TCR beta chain originates from a study of blood T cell repertoires in COVID-19. Study background: PBMCs, B-cell-depleted T cells, or T cells were the source of the cDNA or gDNA that made up the material.

Measured with immunoSEQ multiplex PCR; TCRdb has only the in-frame clones, and not every one. Among 120,000 or so clones, roughly 90% were seen once, and the ten largest hold 6.5% to 9%. The CDR3 contains 14 residues. V was shortened by 4 bases and J by 4 bases, with 11 bases between the two germline ends. The germline CDR1 and CDR2 sequences are SGHAT and FQNNGV. The clonotype comes from a man aged 50-60 years with acute or convalescent COVID-19. The rearrangement uses TRBV11-2 and TRBJ1-3; TRBD1 might be the D (6 bases). Sequencing was carried out using peripheral blood. The chain's CDR3 is CASSSGQLGNTIYF. CDR3 DNA sequence: TGTGCCAGCAGCTCCGGACAGCTCGGAAACACCATATATTTT.